Here is one T cell receptor beta chain with its context. This clonotype has at least ten counts. Its target antigen remains unknown. No clone much larger than this one lies a single base away; base qualities are absent. The entry originates in a study of CD8 T cells in ankylosing spondylitis (TCRdb year 2017). With respect to the entire study: To find TCR variants linked to disease, the study profiled T cell receptor beta repertoires in ankylosing spondylitis patients and healthy donors. The whole study cohort included under 140 healthy donors and 25 ankylosing spondylitis patients. Peripheral blood samples were taken, and synovial fluid was additionally collected from ankylosing spondylitis patients.

The sample was run on an Illumina HiSeq 2500. Quantitative 5'-RACE with molecular barcodes was the method used to prepare the TCR beta libraries. As for how the authors treated the data: A new computational method based on a probabilistic model of VDJ rearrangement was used to identify disease-linked TCR variants. TCRdb applied fastp at Q25 and MiXCR to the public reads, then kept only in-frame beta chains. Every entry covers one CDR3 protein and lists the most common genes and DNA from its rows. The V and J calls were determined by TCRdb, not by the authors. The sample table holds about 39,000 distinct CDR3 sequences, of which approximately 3% were seen once. The top ten clonotypes cover 2.5% to 3% of the sample. V trim: 1 base; J trim: 1 base; unmatched bases: 7. CDR1 and CDR2 are drawn from the germline V gene: SGDLS, YYNGEE. Inclusive of the bounding cysteine and phenylalanine, the CDR3 is 17 residues long. This entry keeps only the CDR3 DNA: 51 bases, framed from base 1.

Broad study findings and their caveats: The disease-linked clones were reported to be significantly enriched in matched synovial fluid samples from ankylosing spondylitis patients. In peripheral blood, the disease-linked clones were found at relatively low frequencies and had a CD8+ phenotype. Blood from ankylosing spondylitis patients appeared to be characterized by a TCR beta motif made up of under 10 highly homologous amino acid variants. Some motif variants had previously been reported in the synovial fluid and blood of reactive arthritis patients, which suggests shared mechanisms of disease initiation.

The chain joins TRBV9 to TRBJ2-1; 8 junctional bases match TRBD2. Sequencing was done on a sample of blood, either unsorted or a sorted T cell fraction (not recorded which). The clonotype originates from a male donor with ankylosing spondylitis or in good health (not recorded which). The DNA reads TGTGCCAGCAGCGTAACGATACTAGCGGCGTCCTACAATGAGCAGTTCTTC. Its product reads: CASSVTILAASYNEQFF.